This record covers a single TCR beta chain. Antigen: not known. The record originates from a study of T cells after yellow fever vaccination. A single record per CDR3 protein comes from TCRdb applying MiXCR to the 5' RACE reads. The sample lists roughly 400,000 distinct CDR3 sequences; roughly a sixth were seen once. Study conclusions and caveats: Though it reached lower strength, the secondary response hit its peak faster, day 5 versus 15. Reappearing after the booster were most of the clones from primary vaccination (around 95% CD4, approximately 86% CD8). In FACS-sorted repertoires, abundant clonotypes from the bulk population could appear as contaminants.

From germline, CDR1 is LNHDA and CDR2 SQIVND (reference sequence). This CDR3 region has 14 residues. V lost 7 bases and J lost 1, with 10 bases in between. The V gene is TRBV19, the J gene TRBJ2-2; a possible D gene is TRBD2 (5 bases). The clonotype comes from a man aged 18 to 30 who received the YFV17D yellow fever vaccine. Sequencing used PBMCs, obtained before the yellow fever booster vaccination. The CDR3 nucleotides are TGTGCCAGTACCCAGGACTGGAACACCGGGGAGCTGTTTTTT. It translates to CASTQDWNTGELFF.